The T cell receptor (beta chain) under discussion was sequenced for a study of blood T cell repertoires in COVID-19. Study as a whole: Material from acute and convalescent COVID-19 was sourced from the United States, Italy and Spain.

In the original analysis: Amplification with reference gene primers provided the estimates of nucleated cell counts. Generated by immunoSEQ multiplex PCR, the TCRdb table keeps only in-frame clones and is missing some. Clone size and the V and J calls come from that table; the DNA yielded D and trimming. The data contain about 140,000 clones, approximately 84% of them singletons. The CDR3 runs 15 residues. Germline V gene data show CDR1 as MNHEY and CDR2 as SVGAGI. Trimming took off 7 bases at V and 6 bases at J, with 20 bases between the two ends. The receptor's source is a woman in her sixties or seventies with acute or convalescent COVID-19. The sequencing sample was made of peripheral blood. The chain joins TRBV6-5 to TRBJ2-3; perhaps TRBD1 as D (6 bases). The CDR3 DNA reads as TGTGCCAGCAATCTTATGACAGGACCTCAGGATACGCAGTATTTT. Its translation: CASNLMTGPQDTQYF.